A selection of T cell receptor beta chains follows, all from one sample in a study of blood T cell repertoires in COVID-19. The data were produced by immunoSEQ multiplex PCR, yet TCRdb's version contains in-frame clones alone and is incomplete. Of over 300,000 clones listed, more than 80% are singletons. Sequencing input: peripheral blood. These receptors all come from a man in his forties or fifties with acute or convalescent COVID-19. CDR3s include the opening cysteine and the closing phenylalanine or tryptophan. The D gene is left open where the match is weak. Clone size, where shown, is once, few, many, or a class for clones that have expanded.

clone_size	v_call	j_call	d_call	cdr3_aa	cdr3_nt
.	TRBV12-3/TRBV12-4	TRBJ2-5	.	CASYISFLGTQYF	TGTGCCAGCTATATTTCTTTTCTAGGAACCCAGTACTTC
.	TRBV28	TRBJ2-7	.	CAISDGQNLYEQYF	TGTGCCATTTCCGATGGGCAAAATCTCTACGAGCAGTACTTC
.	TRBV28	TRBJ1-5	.	CASRHRGGWSNQPQHF	TGTGCCAGCAGACATAGGGGCGGTTGGAGCAATCAGCCCCAGCATTTT
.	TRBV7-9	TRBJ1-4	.	CASSLGRGNNEKLFF	TGTGCCAGCAGCTTAGGAAGGGGGAATAATGAAAAACTGTTTTTT
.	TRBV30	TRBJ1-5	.	CAWGSGGRDQPQHF	TGTGCCTGGGGTTCCGGGGGGCGGGATCAGCCCCAGCATTTT
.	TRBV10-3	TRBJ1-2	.	CAIRGLGALYGYTF	TGTGCCATCAGGGGGTTGGGGGCCCTCTATGGCTACACCTTC
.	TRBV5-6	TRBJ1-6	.	CASSLAGGGSPLHF	TGTGCCAGCAGCCTGGCGGGGGGCGGGTCACCCCTCCACTTT
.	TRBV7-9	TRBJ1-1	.	CASSLGRVSYTEAFF	TGTGCCAGCAGCTTAGGTCGGGTGTCGTACACTGAAGCTTTCTTT
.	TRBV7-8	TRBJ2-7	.	CASSGLVGEQYF	TGTGCCAGCAGCGGCCTAGTAGGTGAGCAGTACTTC
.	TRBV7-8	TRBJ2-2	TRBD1	CASSLFRDRENTGELFF	TGTGCCAGCAGCTTATTCCGGGACAGGGAGAACACCGGGGAGCTGTTTTTT
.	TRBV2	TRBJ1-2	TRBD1	CASNNRGQHYGYTF	TGTGCCAGCAATAACAGGGGGCAGCACTATGGCTACACCTTC
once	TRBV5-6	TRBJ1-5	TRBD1	CASSLGTGVNQPQHF	TGTGCCAGCAGCTTGGGGACAGGGGTTAATCAGCCCCAGCATTTT
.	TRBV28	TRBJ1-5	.	CASSPVDLIRGNSNQPQHF	TGTGCCAGCAGTCCCGTGGATTTGATCAGGGGCAATAGCAATCAGCCCCAGCATTTT
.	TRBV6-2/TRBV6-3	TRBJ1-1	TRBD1	CASSWTGSLNTEAFF	TGTGCCAGCAGTTGGACAGGGTCCTTGAACACTGAAGCTTTCTTT
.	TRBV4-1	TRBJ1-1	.	CASRPRDSFGTEAFF	TGCGCCAGCAGACCAAGAGATTCTTTCGGTACTGAAGCTTTCTTT
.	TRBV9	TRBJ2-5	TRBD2	CASSVEGLVRETQYF	TGTGCCAGCAGCGTAGAGGGACTAGTAAGGGAGACCCAGTACTTC